This TCR beta chain originates from a study of T cells in Graves' hyperthyroidism and ophthalmopathy. Study-wide findings and caveats: Most expanded thyroid clonotypes above 0.001 also appeared in blood.

The investigators amplified TCR beta CDR3 regions from RNA transcripts. TCR CDR3 regions were first amplified by RT-PCR with HTBI primers. In TCRdb, the multiplex PCR reads were re-called with MiXCR into one record per CDR3 protein. The data contain 600,000 to 900,000 distinct CDR3 sequences, 16% of them singletons. Trimming pared 6 bases from V and 2 bases from J, leaving 10 bases between. Germline CDR1 reads MNHEY; CDR2 reads SVGEGT. This CDR3 comprises 13 residues. This clonotype was recorded many times. Antigen specificity is unknown. Material for sequencing was blood. This rearrangement joins TRBV6-2 or TRBV6-3 to TRBJ1-1; D is ambiguous. This TCR came from a man aged 18 to 30 with Graves' hyperthyroidism. CDR3 protein: CASSYTSNTEAFF. CDR3 sequence (DNA): TGTGCCAGCAGCTATACGAGTAACACTGAAGCTTTCTTT.